What follows are 24 T cell receptor beta chains derived from one specimen sequenced in a study of OX40 agonist ivuxolimab in advanced cancers. Sequenced by immunoSEQ multiplex PCR; TCRdb stores in-frame clones only, minus some. The sample contains more than 25,000 clones, approximately 78% of which appear only once. The specimen was CD4+ or CD8+ T cells sorted from blood, collected in a trial of the OX40 agonist ivuxolimab. These receptors originate from an adult with an advanced solid tumor such as melanoma, head and neck, liver or kidney cancer.

The chain couples TRBV29-1 to TRBJ1-2; no reliable D call. Trimming stripped 3 bases from V and 0 bases from J, with 8 bases between. This CDR3 region has 13 residues. The germline V gene has CDR1 SQVTM and CDR2 ANQGSEA. CDR3 sequence (DNA): TGCAGCGTTGATACGGTCTCTAACTATGGCTACACCTTC. This encodes CSVDTVSNYGYTF. Full variable domain (missing parts from reference TRBV29-1 and TRBJ1-2): SAVISQKPSRDICQRGTSLTIQCQVDSQVTMMFWYRQQPGQSLTLIATANQGSEATYESGFVIDKFPISRPNLTFSTLTVSNMSPEDSSIYLCSVDTVSNYGYTFGSGTRLTVV.

The V and J genes are TRBV12-5 and TRBJ2-5, with no clear D. The CDR3 loop spans 13 amino acids. Trimming took 2 bases from V and 5 from J, leaving 9 bases between them. CDR1 is LGHNT and CDR2 is FRNRAP in the germline V gene. As DNA, the CDR3 is TGTGCTAGTGGTTTGAGCTACAAGGAGACCCAGTACTTC. Encoded protein: CASGLSYKETQYF. Supplemented by reference TRBV12-5 and TRBJ2-5, the full variable domain reads DARVTQTPRHKVTEMGQEVTMRCQPILGHNTVFWYRQTMMQGLELLAYFRNRAPLDDSGMPKDRFSAEMPDATLATLKIQPSEPRDSAVYFCASGLSYKETQYFGPGTRLLVL.

The rearrangement uses TRBV10-1 and TRBJ2-1, with 12 positions matching TRBD1. Germline CDR1 and CDR2: WNHNN and SYGVQD (reference sequence). V trimming: 0 bases; J trimming: 9 bases; junction bases outside the gene matches: 6. The CDR3 extends over 16 amino acids. The CDR3 sequence: CASSESEGQGAREQFF. The CDR3 DNA sequence: TGCGCCAGCAGTGAGTCGGAGGGACAGGGGGCTCGTGAGCAGTTCTTC.

This chain joins TRBV4-2 and TRBJ2-5, with TRBD2 matching 8 bases. The V and J ends lost 0 bases and 0 bases, in that order; junction bases with no gene match: 9. Per the germline V gene, CDR1 is LGHNA and CDR2 is YNFKEQ. The CDR3 loop spans 18 amino acids. The CDR3 spells CASSQDGVREGNQETQYF. The CDR3 DNA reads TGTGCCAGCAGCCAAGATGGAGTCCGGGAGGGAAACCAAGAGACCCAGTACTTC.

This chain connects TRBV30 to TRBJ1-5; weak D call: TRBD1 (5 bases). The germline gives CDR1 GTSNPN, CDR2 SVGIG (reference sequence). V was pared by 0 bases and J by 6 bases, with 15 bases between. The CDR3 is 15 residues long. The CDR3 bases are TGTGCCTGGAGTGTACTCGGGGGAATTGGTCAGCCCCAGCATTTT. Residues: CAWSVLGGIGQPQHF.

The chain couples TRBV4-1 to TRBJ2-7; possible D gene TRBD2, 5 bases. V lost 8 bases to trimming and J lost 4 bases, with 18 bases between them. Looked up from germline, CDR1 is MGHRA and CDR2 is YSYEKL. The length of the CDR3 is 14 residues. Here the CDR3 DNA reads TGCGCCAGCGGGATCGACTATCCCCTTTACGAGCAGTACTTC. This codes for CASGIDYPLYEQYF.

This clone was seen a single time. This chain connects TRBV28 to TRBJ1-1; 7 bases are a match to TRBD1. Germline V gives CDR1 MDHEN, CDR2 SYDVKM. This CDR3 comprises 16 residues. Losses at the gene ends were 5 bases for V and 3 bases for J; bases not matched to a gene: 12. In nucleotides, the CDR3 is TGTGCCAGCAGTGAAACAGGGGCGGGTTGGGACACTGAAGCTTTCTTT. Translation gives CASSETGAGWDTEAFF.

The chain employs TRBV9 and TRBJ2-3; weak D call: TRBD1 (6 bases). The germline V gene encodes CDR1 SGDLS and CDR2 YYNGEE. The CDR3 runs 15 residues. V was cut by 3 bases and J by 4 bases, with 15 bases left in between. CDR3 region: CASSEDSGWADTQYF. The CDR3 nucleotides read TGTGCCAGCAGCGAGGACAGCGGATGGGCAGATACGCAGTATTTT.

This rearrangement joins TRBV7-8 to TRBJ2-1; TRBD1 matches 7 bases. Trimming took 7 bases from V and 10 from J; bases not matched to a gene: 4. The CDR3 totals 11 residues. CDR1 SGHVS and CDR2 FQNEAQ come from the germline V gene. CDR3 bases: TGTGCCAGCACCCCGACAGGGGAGCAGTTCTTC. It translates to CASTPTGEQFF.

The chain links TRBV9 to TRBJ2-1; possible D gene TRBD2, 10 bases. Germline CDR1 reads SGDLS; CDR2 reads YYNGEE. The CDR3 is 18 residues long. Trimming pared 3 bases from V and 2 bases from J, leaving 21 bases between. As DNA, the CDR3 is TGTGCCAGCAGCGCCGGGACAGGGAGCGGGAGGGCCTACAATGAGCAGTTCTTC. Its protein is CASSAGTGSGRAYNEQFF.

This chain joins TRBV9 and TRBJ1-5; D is ambiguous. Looked up from germline, CDR1 is SGDLS and CDR2 is YYNGEE. The CDR3 runs 15 residues. The germline V and J ends were trimmed by 3 bases and 1 base, with 11 bases remaining between them. Written as DNA, the CDR3 is TGTGCCAGCAGCGAATTTGGTGGGAGCAATCAGCCCCAGCATTTT. Protein sequence: CASSEFGGSNQPQHF.

The chain joins TRBV27 to TRBJ2-3; tentatively, D is TRBD2 (6 bases). The CDR3 covers 14 residues. The V and J ends lost 7 bases and 5 bases respectively, with 16 bases between them. Per germline, CDR1 MNHEY and CDR2 SMNVEV (reference sequence). The CDR3 loop is CASNTGLIGDTQYF. CDR3 coding DNA: TGTGCCAGCAACACGGGACTCATAGGAGATACGCAGTATTTT.

This clone appeared a single time. The genes are TRBV19 and TRBJ1-5; possibly TRBD1 for D (5 bases). This CDR3 has 13 amino acids. Trimming removed 8 bases from V and 0 bases from J, with 8 bases in between. Germline V gene lookup returns CDR1 LNHDA and CDR2 SQIVND (reference sequence). CDR3: CASRDLSNQPQHF. The DNA for the CDR3 is TGTGCCAGTCGGGACCTTAGCAATCAGCCCCAGCATTTT.

The chain recombines TRBV9 with TRBJ2-5; unclear D gene. Per the germline V gene, CDR1 is SGDLS and CDR2 is YYNGEE. Trimming pared 0 bases from V and 5 bases from J, leaving 8 bases between. This CDR3 spans 13 amino acids. The CDR3 sequence is CASSVGSGETQYF. In DNA form, the CDR3 reads TGTGCCAGCAGCGTAGGTAGTGGCGAGACCCAGTACTTC. The full variable domain, its missing parts supplied by reference TRBV9 and TRBJ2-5, is DSGVTQTPKHLITATGQRVTLRCSPRSGDLSVYWYQQSLDQGLQFLIQYYNGEERAKGNILERFSAQQFPDLHSELNLSSLELGDSALYFCASSVGSGETQYFGPGTRLLVL.

The chain links TRBV5-4 to TRBJ1-5; 7 bases agree with TRBD1. There are 16 residues in the CDR3. CDR1 and CDR2 from the germline V gene are SGHNT and YYREEE (reference sequence). The junction had 8 bases not matched to a gene; V was cut back by 3 bases and J by 2 bases. The CDR3 DNA reads as TGTGCCAGCAGCTCACTGACAGGGACGGGCAATCAGCCCCAGCATTTT. This gives the protein CASSSLTGTGNQPQHF.

This clone was detected once. This chain connects TRBV7-2 to TRBJ2-1, with D perhaps matching TRBD2 (7 bases). The V gene's germline CDR1 is SGHTA and CDR2 FQGNSA. The CDR3 is made up of 14 amino acids. Trimming took 2 bases from V and 6 from J, leaving 11 bases between them. CDR3 nucleotides: TGTGCCAGCAGCTTATTGGGGGGGCTCAATGAGCAGTTCTTC. It translates to CASSLLGGLNEQFF.

V gene TRBV2 combines with J gene TRBJ2-3; 8 bases fit TRBD2. This CDR3 has 18 residues. After removal of 9 bases from V and 1 base from J, the junction contained 18 bases not matched to a gene. CDR1 is SNHLY, CDR2 FYNNEI, per germline. CDR3 region: CARDVGRISGARTDTQYF. The CDR3, as DNA: TGTGCCAGGGACGTGGGGCGGATTAGCGGGGCCCGCACAGATACGCAGTATTTT.

The CDR3 DNA reads as TGCGCCAGCAGCCAAGATTCGGGGAGGGCCACTGAAGCTTTCTTT. This translates into CASSQDSGRATEAFF. V usage is TRBV4-1 and J usage is TRBJ1-1; D gene unclear. V lost 0 bases, J lost 4 bases, and 12 bases lay in between. Germline CDR1 MGHRA, CDR2 YSYEKL. CDR3 size: 15 residues.

V and J are TRBV19 and TRBJ2-3; D may be TRBD1 (6 bases). This CDR3 is 15 amino acids long. V lost 5 bases and J 3 bases, leaving 15 bases between the germline ends. Germline loops: CDR1 LNHDA, CDR2 SQIVND (reference sequence). The CDR3 nucleotides read TGTGCCAGTAGTCCAACAGGGCCCGGGACAGATACGCAGTATTTT. It yields the protein CASSPTGPGTDTQYF.

This rearrangement joins TRBV15 to TRBJ1-1; weak D call: TRBD1 (5 bases). Germline V CDR1 and CDR2: LNHNV, YYDKDF (reference sequence). This CDR3 region has 13 residues. V was clipped by 4 bases and J by 1 base, with 7 bases between them. In nucleotides, the CDR3 is TGTGCCACCAGCATGGGGGGGAACACTGAAGCTTTCTTT. This sequence encodes CATSMGGNTEAFF.

The rearrangement links TRBV7-9 to TRBJ1-1; no firm D call. Per the germline V gene, CDR1 is SEHNR and CDR2 is FQNEAQ (reference sequence). The CDR3 has 12 residues. V was clipped by 6 bases and J by 8 bases, with 13 bases between them. In nucleotides, the CDR3 is TGTGCCAGCAGTTTTGACCTTCCCGAAGCTTTCTTT. This encodes CASSFDLPEAFF.

V gene TRBV11-2 combines with J gene TRBJ1-2; TRBD1 might be the D (5 bases). The length of the CDR3 is 14 residues. Trimming shortened V by 5 bases and J by 2 bases, and 12 bases separated the two germline ends. Germline-derived CDR1 and CDR2 are SGHAT and FQNNGV. CDR3 sequence: CASSTSGQNYGYTF. The CDR3 DNA is TGTGCCAGCAGCACCTCCGGACAAAACTATGGCTACACCTTC.

CDR3 residues: CASSHAGTGGLEQYF. CDR3 sequence (DNA): TGTGCCAGCAGCCATGCCGGGACAGGGGGCTTAGAGCAGTACTTC. This chain joins TRBV16 and TRBJ2-7, with 12 bases that match TRBD1. There are 15 residues in the CDR3. CDR1 is KGHSY and CDR2 is FQNENV in the germline V gene. With V trimmed by 3 bases and J by 7 bases, 7 bases remained unmatched.

The chain combines TRBV7-9 with TRBJ2-7; 7 bases are a match to TRBD1. Germline CDR1 is SEHNR and CDR2 is FQNEAQ (reference sequence). The CDR3 runs to 14 residues. V was pared by 3 bases and J by 5 bases, with 7 bases of the junction left unmatched. The DNA for the CDR3 is TGTGCCAGCAGCTTGCCGGGACAGTCTGACGAGCAGTACTTC. This gives the protein CASSLPGQSDEQYF.